This entry lists 16 T cell receptor beta chains sequenced from one sample in a study of T cell responses to AZD1222 COVID-19 vaccine. Data came from immunoSEQ multiplex PCR; TCRdb stores just in-frame clones and leaves some out. Of about 220,000 clones in the sample, about 92% were seen once. The specimen comprised peripheral blood, sampled on day 0 of MenACWY control vaccination. All receptors derive from an adult in good health.

The J gene is TRBJ2-6, the V gene TRBV30; D is possibly TRBD2 (5 bases). Germline CDR1 reads GTSNPN; CDR2 reads SVGIG (reference sequence). V lost 2 bases and J 2 bases, leaving 19 bases between the germline ends. The CDR3 spans 18 residues. The CDR3 loop is CAWSLRGDPLTGANVLTF. Here the CDR3 DNA reads TGTGCCTGGAGTCTCCGGGGTGACCCTCTGACTGGGGCCAACGTCCTGACTTTC.

The chain uses TRBV29-1 and TRBJ1-1; D may be TRBD1 (6 bases). Germline V gene data show CDR1 as SQVTM and CDR2 as ANQGSEA. This CDR3 is 14 amino acids long. Trimming took 4 bases from V and 0 from J, leaving 12 bases between them. CDR3 loop: CSVAVRGVNTEAFF. CDR3 nucleotides: TGCAGCGTTGCCGTAAGGGGGGTGAACACTGAAGCTTTCTTT.

CDR3 residues: CATADGDLAKNIQYF. As DNA, the CDR3 is TGCGCCACCGCAGATGGAGACCTAGCCAAAAACATTCAGTACTTC. The chain employs TRBV5-1 and TRBJ2-4; D not certain. This CDR3 is 15 amino acids long. The V end was cut by 9 bases, the J end by 0 bases, with 16 bases between. CDR1 is SGHRS and CDR2 is YFSETQ in the germline V gene.

The chain carries TRBV5-5 and TRBJ1-2, with a weak D call TRBD1 (6 bases). The CDR3 runs 16 residues. Trimming took off 1 base at V and 8 bases at J, with 21 bases between the two ends. CDR1 is SGHKS and CDR2 is YYEKEE in the germline V gene (reference sequence). CDR3 bases: TGTGCCAGCAGCTTGCGGGCCGCAGGGGCTTTGGGAGGCTACACCTTC. This sequence encodes CASSLRAAGALGGYTF. The full variable domain, its missing parts supplied by reference TRBV5-5 and TRBJ1-2, is DAGVTQSPTHLIKTRGQQVTLRCSPISGHKSVSWYQQVLGQGPQFIFQYYEKEERGRGNFPDRFSARQFPNYSSELNVNALLLGDSALYLCASSLRAAGALGGYTFGSGTRLTVV.

The genes are TRBV5-1 and TRBJ1-4; 8 nucleotides agree with TRBD1. The germline gives CDR1 SGHRS, CDR2 YFSETQ. This CDR3 contains 14 residues. Unmatched junction bases numbered 2, after V lost 4 bases and J lost 3 bases. CDR3 protein: CASSQGASNEKLFF. CDR3 nucleotides: TGCGCCAGCAGCCAGGGGGCTTCTAATGAAAAACTGTTTTTT.

The rearrangement joins TRBV18 to TRBJ1-4, with 8 bases fitting TRBD1. The CDR3 totals 16 residues. Germline V lookup: CDR1 KGHSH, CDR2 LQKENI. The trim removed 2 bases at V and 8 bases at J, leaving 10 bases unmatched. This chain's CDR3 is CASSPSAPGGNEKLFF. CDR3 coding DNA: TGTGCCAGCTCACCATCAGCACCAGGGGGCAACGAAAAACTGTTTTTT.

V is TRBV29-1 and J is TRBJ1-1, with TRBD1 matching 7 bases. V lost 6 bases, J lost 1 base, and 5 bases stayed unmatched. Germline loops: CDR1 SQVTM, CDR2 ANQGSEA. This CDR3 comprises 13 residues. CDR3 in DNA: TGCAGCGTCTCGGGACAGCGGAACACTGAAGCTTTCTTT. Residues: CSVSGQRNTEAFF.

The chain employs TRBV6-5 and TRBJ1-2, with 7 bases fitting TRBD1. The germline V gene encodes CDR1 MNHEY and CDR2 SVGAGI. The CDR3 spans 15 residues. The J segment lost 4 bases and the V segment lost 6 bases, leaving 11 bases of the junction unmatched. The CDR3 region has the DNA TGTGCCAGCAGCGACCGGACAGGCGTATTCTATGGCTACACCTTC. The encoded protein is CASSDRTGVFYGYTF.

The V call is TRBV10-1, the J call TRBJ1-5, with D hard to call. CDR1 and CDR2 from the germline V gene are WNHNN and SYGVQD (reference sequence). This CDR3 has 15 amino acids. V was clipped by 2 bases and J by 0 bases, with 8 bases between them. The CDR3 protein is CASSETAYSNQPQHF. The DNA of the CDR3 is TGCGCCAGCAGTGAGACAGCATATAGCAATCAGCCCCAGCATTTT.

With respect to this clone: Other nucleotide sequences from this sample produce the same CDR3. The gene calls are TRBV2 and TRBJ1-4; 7 nucleotides match TRBD1. Germline CDR1 reads SNHLY; CDR2 reads FYNNEI. The CDR3 has 15 residues. Trimming removed 2 bases from V and 1 base from J; junction bases left unmatched: 1. The CDR3 reads CASSEQGVTNEKLFF. The CDR3 DNA is TGTGCCAGCAGTGAACAGGGGGTAACTAATGAAAAACTGTTTTTT. Filled out from reference TRBV2 and TRBJ1-4, the complete variable domain reads EPEVTQTPSHQVTQMGQEVILRCVPISNHLYFYWYRQILGQKVEFLVSFYNNEISEKSEIFDDQFSVERPDGSNFTLKIRSTKLEDSAMYFCASSEQGVTNEKLFFGSGTQLSVL.

J is TRBJ2-2 and V is TRBV11-2; D gene ambiguous. Germline-derived CDR1 and CDR2 are SGHAT and FQNNGV. This CDR3 has 14 residues. Between the trimmed V and J ends, which lost 7 bases and 4 bases, there was a span of 13 bases. CDR3 region: CASMWAESTGELFF. DNA for the CDR3: TGTGCCAGCATGTGGGCGGAGAGCACCGGGGAGCTGTTTTTT.

V and J are TRBV3-1 (or the pseudogene TRBV3-2) and TRBJ2-7; possible D gene TRBD2, 5 bases. Germline CDR1 is LGHDT and CDR2 is YNNKEL (reference sequence). Trimming took off 0 bases at V and 6 bases at J, with 9 bases between the two ends. The CDR3 is made up of 13 amino acids. The DNA for the CDR3 is TGTGCCAGCAGCCAAGATCTGGGGAGCGAGCAGTACTTC. This gives the protein CASSQDLGSEQYF.

As DNA, the CDR3 is TGTGCCAGTGATACCGGGACTCCTTATCCTGAGCGGGATGAGCAGTTCTTC. Translating it yields CASDTGTPYPERDEQFF. The chain is built from TRBV28 and TRBJ2-1; a weak D match, TRBD2 (6 bases). Trimming pared 9 bases from V and 8 bases from J, leaving 29 bases between. Germline V CDR1 and CDR2: MDHEN, SYDVKM. The CDR3 totals 17 residues.

The chain combines TRBV30 with TRBJ1-3, with D unclear. Germline V CDR1 and CDR2: GTSNPN, SVGIG (reference sequence). Trimming took off 0 bases at V and 0 bases at J, with 15 bases between the two ends. There are 17 residues in the CDR3. The CDR3 reads CAWSVLSGTGSGNTIYF. CDR3 bases: TGTGCCTGGAGTGTACTTTCGGGAACGGGCTCTGGAAACACCATATATTTT. The full variable domain, rest sourced from reference TRBV30 and TRBJ1-3, is SQTIHQWPATLVQPVGSPLSLECTVEGTSNPNLYWYRQAAGRGLQLLFYSVGIGQISSEVPQNLSASRPQDRQFILSSKKLLLSDSGFYLCAWSVLSGTGSGNTIYFGEGSWLTVV.

The chain recombines TRBV20-1 with TRBJ2-7; tentatively, D is TRBD2 (6 bases). The germline V gene encodes CDR1 DFQATT and CDR2 SNEGSKA (reference sequence). V lost 7 bases to trimming and J lost 6 bases, with 13 bases between them. The CDR3 consists of 11 residues. CDR3 sequence: CSVATGSEQYF. Written as DNA, the CDR3 is TGCAGTGTCGCCACCGGGAGCGAGCAGTACTTC.

The rearrangement uses TRBV29-1 and TRBJ1-1, with no clear D. The V gene's germline CDR1 is SQVTM and CDR2 ANQGSEA. The CDR3 extends over 12 amino acids. With 6 bases removed from V and 1 base from J, the gap between germline ends came to 9 bases. CDR3 region: CSVATQNTEAFF. The CDR3 bases are TGCAGCGTCGCCACACAGAACACTGAAGCTTTCTTT.